The source of this T cell receptor beta chain is a study of cytomegalovirus exposure and HLA in healthy donors. Study overall: Researchers previously reported finding 100 million or so unique TCR beta sequences from about 170 million T cells. An early release of data contained 75 million to 90 million unique TCRs, which came from HLA-typed donors.

General observations from the study: As a later analysis showed, a missense DCLRE1C variant was linked to trimming of TCR beta V- and J-genes.

PCR amplification relied on 60 Vbeta primers (plus 13 Jbeta primers). Assay: immunoSEQ multiplex PCR; the TCRdb copy retains only in-frame clones and omits some. Listed are about 60,000 clones; around a sixth falls within the top ten. About this clone itself: Its antigen is not known.

V was clipped by 6 bases and J by 0 bases; unmatched bases: 4. The germline CDR1 and CDR2 sequences are MNHEY and SMNVEV (reference sequence). The CDR3 loop spans 14 amino acids. This chain uses TRBV27 with TRBJ2-7; 8 nucleotides match TRBD1. The receptor was derived from a boy between 10 and 17 years old in good health and CMV-seronegative. Sequenced input: PBMCs. CDR3 residues: CASRTGQGSYEQYF. The DNA of the CDR3 is TGTGCCAGCAGAACAGGACAGGGCTCCTACGAGCAGTACTTC.